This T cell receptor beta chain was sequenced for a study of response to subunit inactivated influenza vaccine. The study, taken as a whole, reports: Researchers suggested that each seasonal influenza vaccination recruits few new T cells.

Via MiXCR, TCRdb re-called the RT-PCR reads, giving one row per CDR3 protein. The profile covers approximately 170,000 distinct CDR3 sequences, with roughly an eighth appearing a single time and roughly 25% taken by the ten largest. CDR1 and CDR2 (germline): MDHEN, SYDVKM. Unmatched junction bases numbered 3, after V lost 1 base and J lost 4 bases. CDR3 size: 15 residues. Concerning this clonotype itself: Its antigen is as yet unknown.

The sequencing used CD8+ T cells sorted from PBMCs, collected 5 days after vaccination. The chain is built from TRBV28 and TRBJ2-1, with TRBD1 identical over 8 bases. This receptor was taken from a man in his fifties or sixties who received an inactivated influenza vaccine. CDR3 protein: CASSLSRDRYNEQFF. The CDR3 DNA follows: TGTGCCAGCAGTTTATCCCGGGACAGGTACAATGAGCAGTTCTTC.